The sequence of this T cell receptor beta chain was determined in a study of CD8 T cells in ankylosing spondylitis. Study-wide findings and caveats: Relatively scarce in peripheral blood, disease-linked clones were CD8+. Characteristic, it appeared, of ankylosing spondylitis blood was a TCR beta motif of several highly homologous variants.

TCRdb re-called the 5' RACE reads through MiXCR, storing one row per CDR3 protein. The data show approximately 140,000 distinct CDR3 sequences, approximately 10% seen once. CDR3 length: 16 amino acids. The V end lost 1 base, the J end lost 3 bases, and 13 bases lay between the germline ends. Germline V gene data show CDR1 as SGHVS and CDR2 as FQNEAQ. Many counts were recorded for this clonotype. Its antigen is currently unknown. The material sequenced was blood, either unsorted or a sorted T cell fraction (not recorded which). The V gene is TRBV7-8, the J gene TRBJ2-4; D uncertain. The receptor's source is a male donor with ankylosing spondylitis or in good health (not recorded which). The CDR3 reads CASSLGDLGYKNIQYF. CDR3 nucleotides: TGTGCCAGCAGCTTAGGTGATTTGGGGTACAAAAACATTCAGTACTTC.